The rows below give T cell receptor beta chains drawn from one sample of a study of shared clonotypes between healthy human individuals. Sequenced by immunoSEQ multiplex PCR; TCRdb stores in-frame clones only, minus some. The sample consists of roughly 1,000,000 clones, approximately 78% of them appearing once. Input material: memory CD4+ T cells from PBMCs. The receptors here all came from a man aged 18 to 29 in good health. Some clones in this sample may be carry-over from other donors' samples. Both conserved end residues are part of each CDR3. Each record gives: clone size, V gene, D gene, J gene, CDR3 DNA, CDR3 protein. The D gene is left open where the match is weak. Size is omitted from some rows. Given values are once, few, many or a class for expanded clones.

NA	TRBV10-3	TRBD1	TRBJ1-1	TGTGCCATCAGGGAGGACAGGGTGGACGGGACTGAAGCTTTCTTT	CAIREDRVDGTEAFF
NA	TRBV7-2	NA	TRBJ2-1	TGTGCCAGCAGCTTTGAACAAGTCATTAATGAGCAGTTCTTC	CASSFEQVINEQFF
NA	TRBV19	NA	TRBJ1-4	TGTGCCAGTAGTCCCCAGGGGAGTGAAAAACTGTTTTTT	CASSPQGSEKLFF
NA	TRBV28	TRBD2	TRBJ2-1	TGTGCCAGCACGGGCGGGACTAGTCCATCCGATGAGCAGTTCTTC	CASTGGTSPSDEQFF
NA	TRBV19	NA	TRBJ1-5	TGTGCCAGTAGTCTTTCGCCCCGACAGGTCTTTTTACCGCCCCAGCATTTT	CASSLSPRQVFLPPQHF
NA	TRBV7-2	TRBD2	TRBJ2-5	TGTGCCAGCAGCTTAGGCTCTACTAGCGGGATAGAGACCCAGTACTTC	CASSLGSTSGIETQYF
many	TRBV29-1	TRBD1	TRBJ2-5	TGCAGCGTTGAGACAGGGGTAGAGACCCAGTACTTC	CSVETGVETQYF
NA	TRBV5-6	NA	TRBJ1-2	TGTGCCAGCAGCTTCCTTGGGACCGGATATGGCTACACCTTC	CASSFLGTGYGYTF
NA	TRBV7-2	TRBD2	TRBJ2-3	TGTGCCAGCAGCTCCGGGACTAGGGGCGGTACGCAGTATTTT	CASSSGTRGGTQYF
NA	TRBV6-5	NA	TRBJ1-2	TGTGCCTCCCGAGGGACACTAGAAGGCTACACCTTC	CASRGTLEGYTF
NA	TRBV2	TRBD2	TRBJ2-3	TGTGCCAGCAGTGAAAGAGCGGGAGGTGGAGATACGCAGTATTTT	CASSERAGGGDTQYF
NA	TRBV5-6	NA	TRBJ2-5	TGTGCCAGCAGCTACTTGAGGGGGGAGACCCAGTACTTC	CASSYLRGETQYF
few	TRBV30	NA	TRBJ2-3	TGTGCCTGGAATAGGGGGATTACAGATACGCAGTATTTT	CAWNRGITDTQYF
few	TRBV7-2	NA	TRBJ1-1	TGTGCCAGCAGCCTTCACCGGGACACTGAAGCTTTCTTT	CASSLHRDTEAFF
NA	TRBV27	NA	TRBJ2-5	TGTGCCAGCAGTCTAAGGTACCAAGAGACCCAGTACTTC	CASSLRYQETQYF
NA	TRBV29-1	TRBD1	TRBJ2-3	TGCAGCGTTGAAGGACAGACAGGGAAATTT	CSVEGQTGKF
NA	TRBV9	NA	TRBJ2-3	TGTGCCAGCAGCGTAGTAGGCTCAGATACGCAGTATTTT	CASSVVGSDTQYF
NA	TRBV13	TRBD1	TRBJ2-7	TGTGCCAGCAGCCCACGACGACAGGGGACTCGTGAGCAGTACTTC	CASSPRRQGTREQYF
few	TRBV5-1	NA	TRBJ2-3	TGCGCCAGCAGCTTGGCCGTACAGACTAGCACAGATACGCAGTATTTT	CASSLAVQTSTDTQYF
NA	TRBV9	TRBD2	TRBJ2-5	TGTGCCAGCAGCGTATTTAGCGGGAGGTCGGGAGAGACCCAGTACTTC	CASSVFSGRSGETQYF
NA	TRBV9	NA	TRBJ2-1	TGTGCCAGCACCCCGACTACTACCTACAATGAGCAGTTCTTC	CASTPTTTYNEQFF
NA	TRBV2	NA	TRBJ2-7	TGTGCCAGCAGTGGCGTGGCTAGGGGCCTCTCCTACGAGCAGTACTTC	CASSGVARGLSYEQYF
NA	TRBV21-1	NA	TRBJ1-2	TGTGCCAGCAGCATAAGACCGGACAGCCATGGCTACACCTTC	CASSIRPDSHGYTF
few	TRBV19	NA	TRBJ1-4	TGTGCCAGTAGTAGCGGGGCAACTAATGAAAAACTGTTTTTT	CASSSGATNEKLFF
NA	TRBV6-6	NA	TRBJ2-2	TGTGCCAGCAGCTCACTACCGAGCGCGAACACCGGGGAGCTGTTTTTT	CASSSLPSANTGELFF
NA	TRBV4-1	NA	TRBJ1-4	TGCGCCACCCGACGGAGAAGGGCGGATGGTAATGAAAAACTGTTTTTT	CATRRRRADGNEKLFF
few	TRBV7-3	NA	TRBJ1-1	TGTGCCAGCAGCCTACTCGGCCGATTGAACACTGAAGCTTTCTTT	CASSLLGRLNTEAFF
NA	TRBV5-5	TRBD1	TRBJ2-5	TGTGCCAGCACATTGGGAGCAGGGGGCCAAGAGACCCAGTACTTC	CASTLGAGGQETQYF